These 17 T cell receptor beta chains came from one sample sequenced in a study of beta chain features in type 1 diabetes. cDNA synthesis used the whole RNA isolate, giving expressed TCRB sequences. Profiled with immunoSEQ multiplex PCR; TCRdb holds only in-frame clones, not every one. This table has some 350,000 clones, approximately 12% appearing once. Regarding the study as a whole: Significant though moderate, a shortening of TCRB CDR3s appeared in all four CD4+ subsets of Type 1 diabetes patients.

For these receptors, no antigen is known. The sequencing sample was made of naive CD4+ T cells from blood. The receptors come from a woman aged 18 to 35 with type 1 diabetes.

This clone was counted a single time. The chain joins TRBV7-2 to TRBJ1-2; D gene unclear. This CDR3 contains 13 residues. V lost 4 bases to trimming and J lost 6 bases, with 12 bases between them. Germline loops: CDR1 SGHTA, CDR2 FQGNSA. The DNA for the CDR3 is TGTGCCAGCAGCTCCCTGGGCCGGCATGGCTACACCTTC. Translating gives CASSSLGRHGYTF.

This clone appeared a few times. The V call is TRBV7-2, the J call TRBJ2-2; 7 nucleotides match TRBD1. V trimming: 5 bases; J trimming: 4 bases; junction bases outside the gene matches: 7. The CDR3 is 15 amino acids. CDR1 is SGHTA, CDR2 FQGNSA, per germline. The CDR3 sequence: CASSRDRATTGELFF. As DNA, the CDR3 is TGTGCCAGCAGCCGAGACAGGGCGACCACCGGGGAGCTGTTTTTT.

This clone was seen a few times. The CDR3 DNA reads as TGTGCCAGCAGCCCAGGACAGACCCGGGACGAGCAGTACTTC. It yields the protein CASSPGQTRDEQYF. The chain joins TRBV6-5 to TRBJ2-7, with D tentatively TRBD1 (6 bases). V lost 6 bases, J lost 5 bases, and 17 bases lay in between. The CDR3 loop spans 14 amino acids. CDR1 and CDR2 from the germline V gene are MNHEY and SVGAGI.

This clone occurred a few times. The V and J genes are TRBV6-5 and TRBJ2-7, with a possible D match to TRBD1 (6 bases). The CDR3 is 14 residues long. The V end was cut by 5 bases, the J end by 0 bases, with 11 bases between. The germline V gene has CDR1 MNHEY and CDR2 SVGAGI. The CDR3 DNA follows: TGTGCCAGCAGTCGACAGGATTACTCCTACGAGCAGTACTTC. It yields the protein CASSRQDYSYEQYF.

The V call is TRBV2, the J call TRBJ2-1, with TRBD2 matching over 9 bases. Germline CDR1 is SNHLY and CDR2 is FYNNEI. The trim removed 4 bases at V and 4 bases at J, leaving 8 bases unmatched. The CDR3 is made up of 16 amino acids. CDR3 sequence: CASSVPLAGAYNEQFF. The CDR3 bases are TGTGCCAGCAGTGTTCCCTTAGCGGGAGCTTACAATGAGCAGTTCTTC.

The chain uses TRBV13 and TRBJ2-1; weak D call: TRBD2 (6 bases). This CDR3 spans 15 amino acids. V lost 5 bases to trimming and J lost 6 bases, with 17 bases between them. The germline V gene has CDR1 PRHDT and CDR2 FYEKMQ (reference sequence). The CDR3 coding sequence is TGTGCCAGCAGCCTCGGGGGACCTTCCCTCAATGAGCAGTTCTTC. It specifies CASSLGGPSLNEQFF.

This rearrangement joins TRBV30 to TRBJ2-2; 15 positions match TRBD2. J was trimmed by 1 base and V by 3 bases; bases with no gene match: 12. Germline V lookup: CDR1 GTSNPN, CDR2 SVGIG (reference sequence). The CDR3 has 20 amino acids. CDR3 DNA sequence: TGTGCCTGGAGCCATAGGACTAGCGGGAGGGCCTGGGTGAACACCGGGGAGCTGTTTTTT. Its protein product is CAWSHRTSGRAWVNTGELFF.

In this sample, this clone turned up a few times. This chain uses TRBV7-9 with TRBJ2-5; 7 nucleotides align to TRBD1. The CDR3 consists of 14 residues. Germline V gene sequence: CDR1 SEHNR, CDR2 FQNEAQ (reference sequence). J lost 1 base, V lost 1 base, and 0 bases had no gene match. The CDR3 nucleotides are TGTGCCAGCAGCTTAGGGACAGGCCAAGAGACCCAGTACTTC. Translated: CASSLGTGQETQYF.

This clone was recorded a few times. The chain has TRBV20-1 and TRBJ2-7; D might be TRBD2 (6 bases). Trimming took 1 base from V and 7 from J, leaving 8 bases between them. The CDR3 runs to 11 residues. Germline loops: CDR1 DFQATT, CDR2 SNEGSKA (reference sequence). The CDR3 reads CSARGGVEQYF. DNA of the CDR3: TGCAGTGCTAGAGGCGGGGTTGAGCAGTACTTC.

The CDR3 is CATSRDYPRLAGGTDTQYF. The CDR3 region has the DNA TGTGCCACCAGCAGAGATTATCCCCGACTAGCGGGAGGCACAGATACGCAGTATTTT. The rearrangement joins TRBV15 to TRBJ2-3; TRBD2 aligns across 12 bases. Germline values: CDR1 LNHNV, CDR2 YYDKDF (reference sequence). V trimming: 0 bases; J trimming: 1 base; junction bases outside the gene matches: 8. The CDR3 loop spans 19 amino acids.

This clone was counted only a few times. The gene calls are TRBV18 and TRBJ2-7; D unclear. CDR1 is KGHSH, CDR2 LQKENI, per germline. V was shortened by 3 bases and J by 3 bases, with 9 bases between the two germline ends. The CDR3 totals 13 residues. The CDR3 nucleotides read TGTGCCAGCTCACCCGCGGCCTTCTACGAGCAGTACGTC. This codes for CASSPAAFYEQYV.

This clone came up many times. The chain carries TRBV4-3 and TRBJ2-4; D is possibly TRBD2 (6 bases). Germline lookup yields CDR1 LGHNA and CDR2 YSLEER. This CDR3 is 17 amino acids long. V lost 0 bases, J lost 0 bases, and 12 bases lay in between. CDR3 sequence (DNA): TGCGCCAGCAGCCAAGATCCGGCGGGACTAGCCAAAAACATTCAGTACTTC. Protein product: CASSQDPAGLAKNIQYF.

The chain is built from TRBV11-2 and TRBJ2-1; 8 bases map to TRBD2. Germline trimming cut 3 bases from V and 0 bases from J; bases unmatched to any gene: 13. Germline V gene data show CDR1 as SGHAT and CDR2 as FQNNGV. This CDR3 contains 19 residues. CDR3 nucleotide sequence: TGTGCCAGCAGCTTTAACCTAGCGGGCCCTTCGAGCTCCTACAATGAGCAGTTCTTC. It specifies CASSFNLAGPSSSYNEQFF.

This clone was observed a few times. The rearrangement uses TRBV7-9 and TRBJ1-5; tentatively, D is TRBD1 (6 bases). Per the germline V gene, CDR1 is SEHNR and CDR2 is FQNEAQ (reference sequence). Trimming pared 1 base from V and 6 bases from J, leaving 13 bases between. This CDR3 is 15 amino acids long. The CDR3 DNA reads as TGTGCCAGCAGCTTAGAAGGGGGGGTCGGTCAGCCCCAGCATTTT. This sequence encodes CASSLEGGVGQPQHF.

The chain joins TRBV7-2 to TRBJ2-5; 11 bases align to TRBD2. This CDR3 has 15 residues. Germline trimming cut 5 bases from V and 1 base from J; bases unmatched to any gene: 3. CDR1 and CDR2 from the germline V gene are SGHTA and FQGNSA. CDR3 region: CASSRLAGSQETQYF. In nucleotides, the CDR3 is TGTGCCAGCAGCCGACTAGCGGGATCCCAAGAGACCCAGTACTTC.

This chain links TRBV7-9 with TRBJ2-5; perhaps TRBD1 as D (6 bases). The CDR3 runs to 14 residues. V gave up 4 bases and J gave up 2 bases, with 11 bases separating them. Looked up from germline, CDR1 is SEHNR and CDR2 is FQNEAQ (reference sequence). The CDR3 spells CASSSHRGQETQYF. CDR3 nucleotide sequence: TGTGCCAGCAGCTCCCATAGGGGGCAAGAGACCCAGTACTTC. The full variable domain, with the rest looked up from reference TRBV7-9 and TRBJ2-5, is DTGVSQNPRHKITKRGQNVTFRCDPISEHNRLYWYRQTLGQGPEFLTYFQNEAQLEKSRLLSDRFSAERPKGSFSTLEIQRTEQGDSAMYLCASSSHRGQETQYFGPGTRLLVL.

This rearrangement joins TRBV7-2 to TRBJ1-1; a possible D gene is TRBD1 (5 bases). Germline values: CDR1 SGHTA, CDR2 FQGNSA. CDR3 length equals 15 residues. V was cut by 1 base and J by 4 bases, with 13 bases left in between. This CDR3 reads CASSLGSRAVTEAFF. The CDR3 DNA reads TGTGCCAGCAGCTTAGGATCCAGGGCTGTCACTGAAGCTTTCTTT.